The 19 T cell receptor beta chains presented below share a single source sample, sequenced in a study of blood T cell repertoires in COVID-19. Sequenced by immunoSEQ multiplex PCR; TCRdb stores in-frame clones only, minus some. The sample carries around 50,000 clones, over 65% recorded once. Sequencing was carried out using peripheral blood. These receptors were obtained from a human donor in a cohort sampled during active COVID-19.

This clone was counted a single time. V and J are TRBV4-1 and TRBJ2-1, with 11 positions matching TRBD2. The V segment lost 0 bases and the J segment 7 bases; nucleotides outside the gene matches: 5. Germline V gene sequence: CDR1 MGHRA, CDR2 YSYEKL. The CDR3 has 16 residues. Here the CDR3 reads CASSQDPSGGKNEQFF. The CDR3, as DNA: TGCGCCAGCAGCCAAGACCCTAGCGGGGGGAAAAATGAGCAGTTCTTC.

The chain couples TRBV4-1 to TRBJ2-7; D is unclear. The CDR3 runs 14 residues. Deletions cut 4 bases from V and 3 bases from J, with 13 bases between. Germline V gives CDR1 MGHRA, CDR2 YSYEKL. The CDR3 nucleotides are TGCGCCAGCAGCCTAATGACTGAAGGCTACGAGCAGTACTTC. It yields the protein CASSLMTEGYEQYF.

V is TRBV24-1 and J is TRBJ2-3; D is unresolved. V lost 5 bases, J lost 7 bases, and 18 bases lay in between. Per the germline V gene, CDR1 is KGHDR and CDR2 is SFDVKD. CDR3 length: 15 amino acids. DNA of the CDR3: TGTGCCACCAGTGCCCCGGTGGGCGACGATAATACGCAGTATTTT. This translates into CATSAPVGDDNTQYF.

The chain is built from TRBV4-3 and TRBJ1-2; 7 nucleotides agree with TRBD1. J gave up 6 bases and V 0 bases, and 7 bases lay outside the gene matches. This CDR3 spans 15 amino acids. Germline CDR1 LGHNA, CDR2 YSLEER. This chain's CDR3 is CASSQDQTGRDGYTF. For the CDR3, the DNA is TGCGCCAGCAGCCAAGATCAGACAGGGCGGGATGGCTACACCTTC.

The chain recombines TRBV29-1 with TRBJ2-5; perhaps D is TRBD1 or TRBD2 (6 bases each). The CDR3 extends over 12 amino acids. V was pared by 7 bases and J by 2 bases, with 11 bases between. Germline V CDR1 and CDR2: SQVTM, ANQGSEA. The CDR3: CSGGDTQETQYF. In DNA, the CDR3 is TGCAGCGGGGGGGACACGCAAGAGACCCAGTACTTC.

In nucleotides, the CDR3 is TGTGCCAGCAGCCAAATTGTCCAGGGCACAGATACGCAGTATTTT. It translates to CASSQIVQGTDTQYF. J is TRBJ2-3 and V is TRBV3-1 (or the pseudogene TRBV3-2); D gene unclear. Trimming left V 2 bases short and J 1 base short, with 10 bases between. Germline assignment: CDR1 LGHDT and CDR2 YNNKEL (reference sequence). The CDR3 consists of 15 residues.

J is TRBJ1-1 and V is TRBV7-9, with 9 bases matching TRBD1. The CDR3 has 15 amino acids. The trim removed 7 bases at V and 7 bases at J, leaving 13 bases unmatched. In germline, CDR1 is SEHNR, CDR2 FQNEAQ (reference sequence). The CDR3 spells CASIAIGTGQNEAFF. CDR3 nucleotides: TGTGCCAGCATCGCGATCGGGACAGGGCAAAATGAAGCTTTCTTT.

This clone appeared a single time. The chain recombines TRBV7-9 with TRBJ1-4, with TRBD1 as a possible D gene (6 bases). CDR1 SEHNR and CDR2 FQNEAQ come from the germline V gene (reference sequence). The CDR3 loop spans 15 amino acids. V was shortened by 4 bases and J by 7 bases, with 16 bases between the two germline ends. CDR3 DNA sequence: TGTGCCAGCAGCTCTTTGACAGGCGGGAGTGAAAAACTGTTTTTT. Amino acid sequence: CASSSLTGGSEKLFF.

This clone was observed a handful of times. The V call is TRBV7-3, the J call TRBJ1-2; TRBD1 might be the D (6 bases). CDR1 and CDR2 (germline): SGHTA, FQGTGA. The V gene lost 2 bases and the J gene lost 5 bases, with 15 bases spanning the gap. This CDR3 spans 15 amino acids. The CDR3 loop is CASSLLERGSYGYTF. CDR3 sequence (DNA): TGTGCCAGCAGCTTATTGGAAAGGGGGAGTTATGGCTACACCTTC.

The chain combines TRBV2 with TRBJ2-1; D ambiguous. The CDR3 consists of 12 residues. V was pared by 6 bases and J by 8 bases, with 11 bases between. Germline CDR1 SNHLY, CDR2 FYNNEI. The CDR3 DNA reads TGTGCCAGCAGCCTTCTAGAATATGAGCAGTTCTTC. Residues: CASSLLEYEQFF.

V usage is TRBV5-4 and J usage is TRBJ1-2, with 7 bases identical to TRBD1. The germline V gene has CDR1 SGHNT and CDR2 YYREEE (reference sequence). The CDR3 covers 13 residues. The V and J ends lost 3 bases and 4 bases, in that order; junction bases with no gene match: 3. CDR3 sequence: CASSSRQGYGYTF. CDR3 coding DNA: TGTGCCAGCAGCTCCAGACAGGGCTATGGCTACACCTTC.

This chain joins TRBV3-1 (or the pseudogene TRBV3-2) and TRBJ2-2, with D tentatively TRBD1 (5 bases). Trimming left V 1 base short and J 2 bases short, with 8 bases between. This CDR3 is 15 amino acids long. In germline, CDR1 is LGHDT, CDR2 YNNKEL (reference sequence). In nucleotides, the CDR3 is TGTGCCAGCAGCCAAGGGACACTTAACACCGGGGAGCTGTTTTTT. This gives the protein CASSQGTLNTGELFF.

The chain recombines TRBV5-4 with TRBJ2-5; 10 nucleotides line up with TRBD2. Losses at the gene ends were 4 bases for V and 2 bases for J; bases not matched to a gene: 8. The CDR3 sequence is 16 residues long. Germline V lookup: CDR1 SGHNT, CDR2 YYREEE (reference sequence). The CDR3 sequence: CASSHRTSGVQETQYF. DNA of the CDR3: TGTGCCAGCAGCCACCGGACTAGCGGAGTTCAAGAGACCCAGTACTTC.

The V and J genes are TRBV18 and TRBJ2-3; D possibly corresponds to TRBD2 (7 bases). V shed 4 bases and J shed 4 bases, with 12 bases lying between them. Germline CDR1 reads KGHSH; CDR2 reads LQKENI. This CDR3 is 14 amino acids long. The CDR3 loop reads CASSQGGGPDTQYF. The CDR3 nucleotides are TGTGCCAGCTCACAGGGGGGGGGCCCAGATACGCAGTATTTT.

Written as DNA, the CDR3 is TGCGCCAGCAGCGTACAGGGGATGAACACTGAAGCTTTCTTT. This translates into CASSVQGMNTEAFF. This chain joins TRBV5-1 and TRBJ1-1; 7 bases map to TRBD1. Losses at the gene ends were 4 bases for V and 0 bases for J; bases not matched to a gene: 3. This CDR3 region has 14 residues. Germline lookup yields CDR1 SGHRS and CDR2 YFSETQ.

The chain is built from TRBV5-1 and TRBJ2-7, with a tentative D call TRBD2 (5 bases). The germline V gene encodes CDR1 SGHRS and CDR2 YFSETQ. The CDR3 is 13 residues long. Deletions cut 3 bases from V and 7 bases from J, with 14 bases between. CDR3 region: CASSYEEAREQYF. The CDR3 region has the DNA TGCGCCAGCAGCTATGAGGAGGCGAGAGAGCAGTACTTC.

This clone was counted between two and nine times. The rearrangement uses TRBV27 and TRBJ2-7, with D uncertain. Germline loops: CDR1 MNHEY, CDR2 SMNVEV (reference sequence). V was trimmed by 2 bases and J by 2 bases, leaving 4 bases between them. The CDR3 length is 12 residues. This CDR3 reads CASSLQTYEQYF. In DNA form, the CDR3 reads TGTGCCAGCAGTTTACAAACCTACGAGCAGTACTTC.

There are many counts of this clone. CDR3 bases: TGCGCCAGCAGCTTAGCCGGGTACTACGAGCAGTACTTC. It encodes CASSLAGYYEQYF. The chain links TRBV5-1 to TRBJ2-7; unclear D gene. Per the germline V gene, CDR1 is SGHRS and CDR2 is YFSETQ. This CDR3 is built from 13 residues. Trimming removed 2 bases at V and 3 bases at J, with 9 bases between.

V gene TRBV19 combines with J gene TRBJ1-1; 7 nucleotides line up with TRBD1. Germline values: CDR1 LNHDA, CDR2 SQIVND (reference sequence). The CDR3 covers 15 residues. The ends lost 5 bases at V and 7 bases at J; junction bases unmatched: 13. CDR3 nucleotide sequence: TGTGCCAGTAGTCCCGAACACAGGGGAGGATATGAAGCTTTCTTT. It is translated as CASSPEHRGGYEAFF.